Included here is one TCR beta chain sequence, with context. Its antigen remains unidentified. The sample originates from a study of graft-versus-host responses after intestinal transplantation. Regarding the study as a whole: Clonal ratios of graft-versus-host to host-versus-graft in allografts were high for patients exhibiting graft-donor T cell macrochimerism. Researchers found peak circulating GvH clone levels linked to early post-transplant HvG declines.

Only in-frame clones appear in the TCRdb table, and some are missing; sequencing was by immunoSEQ multiplex PCR. The data contain about 100,000 clones, over 80% of them singletons. V lost 8 bases, J lost 1 base, and 9 bases lay in between. Looked up from germline, CDR1 is MDHEN and CDR2 is SYDVKM. This CDR3 contains 12 residues. The sample in question was unstimulated CD8+ T cells sorted from spleen or lymph node cells, obtained before intestinal transplant. The clonotype originates from a human donor who received an intestinal transplant. This chain uses TRBV28 with TRBJ2-7; maybe TRBD2 (5 bases). In nucleotides, the CDR3 is TGTGCCAGCGGACTGGAGTCCTACGAGCAGTACTTC. It codes for CASGLESYEQYF.